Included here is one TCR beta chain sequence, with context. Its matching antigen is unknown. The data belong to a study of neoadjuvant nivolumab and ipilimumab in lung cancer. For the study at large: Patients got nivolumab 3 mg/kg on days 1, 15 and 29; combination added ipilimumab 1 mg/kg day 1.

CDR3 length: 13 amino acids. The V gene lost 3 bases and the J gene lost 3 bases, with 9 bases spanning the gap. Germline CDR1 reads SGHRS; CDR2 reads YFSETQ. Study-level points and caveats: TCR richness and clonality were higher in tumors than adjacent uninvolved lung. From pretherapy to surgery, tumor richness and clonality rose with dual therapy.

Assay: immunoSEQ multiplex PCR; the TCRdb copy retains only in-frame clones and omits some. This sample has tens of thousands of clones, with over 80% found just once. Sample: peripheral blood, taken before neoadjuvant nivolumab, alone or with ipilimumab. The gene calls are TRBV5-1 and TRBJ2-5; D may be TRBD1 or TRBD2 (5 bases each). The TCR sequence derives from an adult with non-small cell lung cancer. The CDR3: CASSYGAEETQYF. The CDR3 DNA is TGCGCCAGCAGCTACGGGGCGGAAGAGACCCAGTACTTC.